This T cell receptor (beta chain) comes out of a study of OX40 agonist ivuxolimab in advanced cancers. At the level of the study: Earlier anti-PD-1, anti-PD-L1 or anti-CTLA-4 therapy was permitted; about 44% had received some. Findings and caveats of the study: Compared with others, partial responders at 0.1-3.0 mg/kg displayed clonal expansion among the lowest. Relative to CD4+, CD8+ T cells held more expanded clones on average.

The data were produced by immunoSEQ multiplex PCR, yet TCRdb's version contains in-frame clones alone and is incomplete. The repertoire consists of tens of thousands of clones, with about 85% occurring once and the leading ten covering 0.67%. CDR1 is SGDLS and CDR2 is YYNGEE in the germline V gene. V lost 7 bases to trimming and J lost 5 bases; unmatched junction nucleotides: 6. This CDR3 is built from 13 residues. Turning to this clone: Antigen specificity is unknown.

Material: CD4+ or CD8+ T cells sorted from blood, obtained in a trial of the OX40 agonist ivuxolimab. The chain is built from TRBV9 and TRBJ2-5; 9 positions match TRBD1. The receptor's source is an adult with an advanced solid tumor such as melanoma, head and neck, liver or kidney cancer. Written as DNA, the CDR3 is TGTGCCAGCGGAACAGGGGGCGGGGAGACCCAGTACTTC. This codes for CASGTGGGETQYF.